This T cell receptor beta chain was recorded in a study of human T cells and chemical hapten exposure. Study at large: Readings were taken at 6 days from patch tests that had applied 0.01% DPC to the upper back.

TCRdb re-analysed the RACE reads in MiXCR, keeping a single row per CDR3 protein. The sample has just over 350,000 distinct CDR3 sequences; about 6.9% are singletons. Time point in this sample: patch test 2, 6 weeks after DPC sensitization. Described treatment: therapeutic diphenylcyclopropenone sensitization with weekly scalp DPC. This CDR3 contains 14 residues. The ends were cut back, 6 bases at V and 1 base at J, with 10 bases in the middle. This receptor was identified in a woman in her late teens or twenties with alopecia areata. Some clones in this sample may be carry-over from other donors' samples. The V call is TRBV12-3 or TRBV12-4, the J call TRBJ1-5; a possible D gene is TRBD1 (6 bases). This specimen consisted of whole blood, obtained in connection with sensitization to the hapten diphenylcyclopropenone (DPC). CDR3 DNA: TGTGCCAGCAGCATTGGACAGAGCAATCAGCCCCAGCATTTT. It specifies CASSIGQSNQPQHF.